This T cell receptor beta chain was sequenced for a study of molecular identifiers for immune sequencing clone quantification. In this sample, this clonotype turned up a few times. Each CDR3 protein gets one entry after TCRdb re-called the PCR reads with MiXCR. The repertoire holds 85,000 to 100,000 distinct CDR3 sequences, with approximately 24% as singletons. The V segment lost 5 bases and the J segment 0 bases; nucleotides outside the gene matches: 7. The length of the CDR3 is 16 residues. CDR1 MNHEY and CDR2 SVGAGI come from the germline V gene. The specimen sequenced was naive CD8+ T cells from blood, with Jurkat cell RNA spiked in. Specified subset: FACS-sorted CD8+CD4-CCR7+CD45RA+ naive T cells. The clonotype originates from a human donor in good health. Some libraries in this study had Jurkat cell RNA spiked in. The V gene is TRBV6-5, the J gene TRBJ2-7; 10 nucleotides align to TRBD1. CDR3 region: CASSHPWDRGSYEQYF. Here the CDR3 DNA reads TGTGCCAGCAGTCACCCCTGGGACAGGGGCTCCTACGAGCAGTACTTC.